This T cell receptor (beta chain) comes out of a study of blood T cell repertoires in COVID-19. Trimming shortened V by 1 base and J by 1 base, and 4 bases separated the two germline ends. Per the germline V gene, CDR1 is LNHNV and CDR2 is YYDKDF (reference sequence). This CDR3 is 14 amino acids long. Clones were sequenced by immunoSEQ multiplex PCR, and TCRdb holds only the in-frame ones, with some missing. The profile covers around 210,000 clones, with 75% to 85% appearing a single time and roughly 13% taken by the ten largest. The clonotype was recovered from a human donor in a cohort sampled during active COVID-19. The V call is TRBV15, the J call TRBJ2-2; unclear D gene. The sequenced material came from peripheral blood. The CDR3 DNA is TGTGCCACCAGCAGAGCGGGGAACACCGGGGAGCTGTTTTTT. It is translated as CATSRAGNTGELFF.